This T cell receptor (beta chain) appears in the sequencing data of a study of T cells in Graves' hyperthyroidism and ophthalmopathy. Broader study findings: Ophthalmopathy was model-predicted a median around 6.7 months pre-onset. Most expanded thyroid clonotypes above 0.001 also appeared in blood.

This clonotype was seen repeatedly, ten times or more. Its antigen is still unknown. What was amplified from RNA transcripts were TCR beta CDR3 regions. The TCR CDR3 first-round RT-PCR relied on the HTBI primer set. TCRdb independently ran MiXCR on the multiplex PCR reads; one entry per CDR3 protein. The profile shows a few hundred thousand distinct CDR3 sequences, 15% to 19% of them singletons. From germline, CDR1 is SNHLY and CDR2 FYNNEI. The CDR3 is made up of 17 amino acids. V lost 5 bases and J lost 4, with 23 bases in between. Patients aged 18 to 65 had newly diagnosed hyperthyroidism that had lasted under 2 months.

Input material: blood. The V call is TRBV2, the J call TRBJ1-2, with D unresolved. The clonotype comes from a woman aged 30 to 39 with Graves' hyperthyroidism. The CDR3 coding sequence is TGTGCCAGCAGTCCGCTGTTCGGCTCCAAGTGGGGCTATGGCTACACCTTC. This gives the protein CASSPLFGSKWGYGYTF.